This TCR beta chain originates from a study of CD8 T cells in ankylosing spondylitis. Study conclusions and caveats: Previously reported in reactive arthritis synovial fluid and blood were some of the motif variants. CD8+ disease-linked clones were present at relatively low frequencies in blood. Significantly higher representation of disease-linked clones was reported for matched ankylosing spondylitis synovial fluid. A TCR beta motif made of eight highly homologous variants seemed typical of ankylosing spondylitis blood.

As to this clonotype: Its antigen is unidentified.

With 6 bases clipped from V and 1 base from J, the junction kept 9 bases outside the gene matches. Germline V gene data show CDR1 as SGHAT and CDR2 as FQNNGV. This CDR3 comprises 15 residues. Quantitative molecular-barcoded 5'-RACE generated the TCR beta libraries. TCRdb processed the 5' RACE reads anew with MiXCR; each CDR3 protein has one entry. There are hundreds of thousands of distinct CDR3 sequences in the sample; 12% occur only once, and just over 0.5% lies in the top ten. The sequencing input was blood, either unsorted or a sorted T cell fraction (not recorded which). The chain is built from TRBV11-2 and TRBJ2-7, with 7 nucleotides matching TRBD2. This TCR was recovered from a male donor with ankylosing spondylitis. CDR3 amino acids: CASRHPGGFSYEQYF. Written as DNA, the CDR3 is TGTGCCAGCAGGCATCCGGGGGGATTTTCCTACGAGCAGTACTTC.